This entry describes one T cell receptor (beta chain). Antigen specificity is unknown. Generation of TCR beta cDNA was performed by 5'RACE template switching incorporating UMIs. After re-calling the 5' RACE reads, TCRdb lists one entry per CDR3 protein, DNA absent. The sample table includes about 460,000 distinct CDR3 sequences. This record belongs to a study of T cells expressing NK-cell markers. Study-wide background: It was sorted CD3+CD56-NKG2C+, CD3+CD56+NKG2C- and CD3+CD56+NKG2C+ T cells that provided the TCR beta repertoires. Study-level findings and limits: Similarly, these clonotypes led the CD3+CD56-NKG2C+ fraction as well in a few donors. The share of CD8+ T cells held by dominant NKG2C+ clonotypes was about 1.0-7.5% in about 6 donors.

Germline CDR1 SGDLS, CDR2 YYNGEE. The CDR3 is 18 amino acids. Sequencing was done on a sample of blood T cells: a sorted CD56 or NKG2C T cell subset, CD4+ or CD8+ T cells, or bulk PBMC T cells (not recorded which). The chain is built from TRBV9 and TRBJ2-1; TCRdb lists TRBD2, though no DNA is available to test this call. The TCR originated in a woman aged 45-65 years in good health. The CDR3 sequence: CASSGGAGGRGSYNEQFF.